This T cell receptor beta chain was documented in a study of identical twins. A few counts support this clonotype. The target antigen is unknown. A universal primer site was added by template switching, and unique molecular identifiers were carried by the cDNA. TCRdb reprocessed the 5' RACE reads with MiXCR, giving one entry per CDR3 protein. The data hold under 500,000 distinct CDR3 sequences, with about 13% observed a single time. Study results and limitations: Within cord blood, abundant beta clonotypes carried fewer insertions, but memory repertoires showed no such trend. Zero-insertion findings could be partly confounded by invariant cells (MAIT and iNKT cells).

V lost 4 bases and J 2 bases, leaving 13 bases between the germline ends. The germline V gene encodes CDR1 SNHLY and CDR2 FYNNEI. CDR3 size: 15 residues. These data were also filed under a second study, of yellow fever vaccine responses in identical twins.

This chain joins TRBV2 and TRBJ2-3, with a weak D call TRBD2 (6 bases). The sequenced sample was CD4+ T cells sorted from blood. The sequence was obtained from a woman under 30 in good health. Here the CDR3 reads CASSGLGGATDTQYF. The CDR3 DNA sequence: TGTGCCAGCAGTGGTTTAGGCGGGGCCACAGATACGCAGTATTTT. Combining the CDR3 with reference TRBV2 and TRBJ2-3 gives the whole variable domain EPEVTQTPSHQVTQMGQEVILRCVPISNHLYFYWYRQILGQKVEFLVSFYNNEISEKSEIFDDQFSVERPDGSNFTLKIRSTKLEDSAMYFCASSGLGGATDTQYFGPGTRLTVL.